This T cell receptor (beta chain) was recovered during a study of radiotherapy plus CTLA-4 blockade in lung cancer. Overall study findings and caveats: Peripheral blood showed expansion of tumor-derived TCR clones after radiotherapy and ipilimumab.

TCRdb's table, derived via immunoSEQ multiplex PCR, lists solely in-frame clones and lacks some. The data show over 70,000 clones, approximately 83% seen once. The V segment lost 4 bases and the J segment 0 bases; nucleotides outside the gene matches: 4. In germline, CDR1 is SGHRS, CDR2 YFSETQ. The CDR3 has 15 amino acids. A remark on this clone: Antigen unknown.

This chain uses TRBV5-1 with TRBJ2-7; 10 nucleotides match TRBD2. The sample here was peripheral blood, taken from a patient treated with radiotherapy plus ipilimumab. The receptor's source is a human donor with non-small cell lung cancer who had a partial response to radiotherapy plus ipilimumab. The CDR3 protein is CASSPSGSDSYEQYF. The CDR3 region has the DNA TGCGCCAGCAGCCCTAGCGGGAGTGACTCCTACGAGCAGTACTTC.